These 30 T cell receptor beta chains originate from one sample sequenced in a study of T-cell reconstitution after alpha-beta-depleted transplantation in children. Unique molecular identifiers were used in preparing the TCRbeta library. In TCRdb, the PCR reads were re-called with MiXCR into one record per CDR3 protein. The sample holds 500,000 to 750,000 distinct CDR3 sequences, 10% to 15% seen once. The sequenced sample was PBMCs, mostly from graft donor cells, obtained 360 days after TCRalphabeta/CD19-depleted stem cell transplant. Every receptor here comes from a male patient younger than 18 who had a stem cell transplant for acute myeloid leukemia, so the T cells may come from the graft donor.

The chain uses TRBV28 and TRBJ2-5; 7 nucleotides align to TRBD1. The CDR3 has 12 amino acids. CDR1 and CDR2 (germline): MDHEN, SYDVKM. CDR3 in DNA: TGTGCGACCGGGACAGTAGAAGAGACCCAGTACTTC. Its translation: CATGTVEETQYF.

This clonotype came up a few times. The chain employs TRBV18 and TRBJ2-1; D unclear. This CDR3 contains 15 residues. V was pared by 3 bases and J by 0 bases, with 9 bases between. Looked up from germline, CDR1 is KGHSH and CDR2 is LQKENI. The CDR3 spells CASSPDKYSYNEQFF. The CDR3 region has the DNA TGTGCCAGCTCACCCGACAAGTACTCCTACAATGAGCAGTTCTTC.

This clonotype was seen at least ten times. The chain uses TRBV7-8 and TRBJ2-2, with D tentatively TRBD2 (6 bases). The CDR3 covers 14 residues. V was cut by 7 bases and J by 6 bases, with 15 bases left in between. The V gene's germline CDR1 is SGHVS and CDR2 FQNEAQ. CDR3 coding DNA: TGTGCCAGCATCGACACAGGAGGGTCCGGGGAGCTGTTTTTT. Protein product: CASIDTGGSGELFF.

Many counts were recorded for this clonotype. The rearrangement links TRBV29-1 to TRBJ2-1; D gene unclear. Trimming pared 6 bases from V and 4 bases from J, leaving 13 bases between. From germline, CDR1 is SQVTM and CDR2 ANQGSEA. The CDR3 is 13 amino acids. The CDR3, as DNA: TGCAGCGTCCCCTGGCCTTCATACAATGAGCAGTTCTTC. Amino acids: CSVPWPSYNEQFF.

This clonotype was seen a few times. The V and J genes are TRBV7-2 and TRBJ1-1; TRBD1 matches 7 bases. Germline CDR1 and CDR2: SGHTA and FQGNSA. The J segment lost 0 bases and the V segment lost 1 base, leaving 2 bases of the junction unmatched. There are 15 residues in the CDR3. The CDR3 DNA follows: TGTGCCAGCAGCTTAGTTACAGGGGTGAACACTGAAGCTTTCTTT. Its protein is CASSLVTGVNTEAFF. The whole variable domain, remainder taken from reference TRBV7-2 and TRBJ1-1, is GAGVSQSPSNKVTEKGKDVELRCDPISGHTALYWYRQSLGQGLEFLIYFQGNSAPDKSGLPSDRFSAERTGGSVSTLTIQRTQQEDSAVYLCASSLVTGVNTEAFFGQGTRLTVV.

There are a few counts of this clonotype. The chain couples TRBV28 to TRBJ2-7; 7 nucleotides match TRBD2. The CDR3 covers 12 residues. CDR1 is MDHEN and CDR2 is SYDVKM in the germline V gene. The V gene end was trimmed by 5 bases and the J gene end by 12 bases; junction bases not matched to a gene: 10. The CDR3 spells CASSLPGGEGYF. CDR3 DNA sequence: TGTGCCAGCAGTCTCCCAGGTGGGGAGGGGTACTTC. Full variable domain (remainder filled in from reference TRBV28 and TRBJ2-7): DVKVTQSSRYLVKRTGEKVFLECVQDMDHENMFWYRQDPGLGLRLIYFSYDVKMKEKGDIPEGYSVSREKKERFSLILESASTNQTSMYLCASSLPGGEGYFGPGTRLTVT.

This clonotype appeared a few times. This chain's CDR3 is CASSQDSGGYNEQYF. CDR3 in DNA: TGCGCCAGCAGCCAAGATTCGGGGGGATACAACGAGCAGTACTTC. This chain links TRBV4-3 with TRBJ2-7; 7 nucleotides agree with TRBD2. V shed 0 bases, J shed 5 bases, and the junction held 7 bases outside the gene matches. This CDR3 has 15 residues. From germline, CDR1 is LGHNA and CDR2 YSLEER.

The chain links TRBV21-1 to TRBJ2-7; the D call of TRBD2 is as the table states it, not checked on the DNA. TRBV21-1 constitutes a pseudogene. There are 15 residues in the CDR3. This CDR3 is CASSKPGTDSREQYF. Here the CDR3 DNA reads TGTGCCAGCAGCAAACCCGGGACTGACTCGCGTGAGCAGTACTTC.

This clonotype showed up many times. The rearrangement links TRBV28 to TRBJ1-1, with TRBD1 matching over 8 bases. V lost 3 bases, J lost 4 bases, and 4 bases stayed unmatched. Germline CDR1 MDHEN, CDR2 SYDVKM. The CDR3 runs 14 residues. The CDR3 nucleotides read TGTGCCAGCAGTTTTACAGGGGGGCCCACTGAAGCTTTCTTT. As protein: CASSFTGGPTEAFF.

This clonotype showed up just a few times. The DNA of the CDR3 is TGCGCCAGCAGCCCCGGAGGACTAAACAATGAGCAGTTCTTC. As protein: CASSPGGLNNEQFF. The J gene is TRBJ2-1, the V gene TRBV5-1, with D maybe TRBD2 (6 bases). CDR3 length: 14 amino acids. CDR1 SGHRS and CDR2 YFSETQ come from the germline V gene. V lost 4 bases and J lost 5, with 13 bases in between. The whole variable domain, filled in from reference TRBV5-1 and TRBJ2-1, reads KAGVTQTPRYLIKTRGQQVTLSCSPISGHRSVSWYQQTPGQGLQFLFEYFSETQRNKGNFPGRFSGRQFSNSRSEMNVSTLELGDSALYLCASSPGGLNNEQFFGPGTRLTVL.

The chain has TRBV9 and TRBJ2-3; D might be TRBD1 or TRBD2, each matching 5 bases. CDR1 and CDR2 (germline): SGDLS, YYNGEE. This CDR3 contains 14 residues. Deletions cut 3 bases from V and 8 bases from J, with 16 bases between. CDR3 sequence: CASSASGLAVTQYF. DNA of the CDR3: TGTGCCAGCAGCGCGTCGGGGCTAGCTGTTACGCAGTATTTT.

This clonotype appeared a few times. The chain is built from TRBV7-3 and TRBJ2-1; 13 nucleotides agree with TRBD2. Per germline, CDR1 SGHTA and CDR2 FQGTGA. Trimming cost V 0 bases and J 5 bases; bases outside gene matches: 1. The CDR3 is 16 amino acids. The CDR3 DNA follows: TGTGCCAGCAGCTTAACCGGGACTAGCGGGAACAATGAGCAGTTCTTC. Translating gives CASSLTGTSGNNEQFF. The whole variable domain, remainder taken from reference TRBV7-3 and TRBJ2-1, is GAGVSQTPSNKVTEKGKYVELRCDPISGHTALYWYRQSLGQGPEFLIYFQGTGAADDSGLPNDRFFAVRPEGSVSTLKIQRTERGDSAVYLCASSLTGTSGNNEQFFGPGTRLTVL.

The gene calls are TRBV10-3 and TRBJ2-3; TRBD2 matches 8 bases. CDR1 is ENHRY and CDR2 is SYGVKD in the germline V gene. V gave up 1 base and J gave up 5 bases; unmatched junction bases: 11. The CDR3 loop spans 17 amino acids. CDR3 sequence reads: CAISEFGLASQGDTQYF. As DNA, the CDR3 is TGTGCCATCAGTGAGTTCGGACTAGCCAGTCAAGGAGATACGCAGTATTTT.

In DNA, the CDR3 is TGCAGTGCCCTACTTAAACAGGGGGTCACCGGGGAGCTGTTTTTT. It translates to CSALLKQGVTGELFF. The chain combines TRBV20-1 with TRBJ2-2; 8 bases agree with TRBD1. The CDR3 is 15 amino acids. The junction had 10 bases not matched to a gene; V was cut back by 6 bases and J by 4 bases. The germline V gene encodes CDR1 DFQATT and CDR2 SNEGSKA (reference sequence).

This clonotype was detected ten times or more. Germline and junction disagree at one end, which may indicate a read error. The chain has TRBV7-2 and TRBJ2-1; no reliable D call. The CDR3 is made up of 15 amino acids. The V gene's germline CDR1 is SGHTA and CDR2 FQGNSA. The CDR3 here is CASSLGGASYNEQFF. The DNA for the CDR3 is TGTGCCAGCAGTTTAGGCGGAGCCAGTTACAATGAGCAGTTCTTC.

This clonotype was seen repeatedly, ten times or more. The chain recombines TRBV29-1 with TRBJ2-7, with a tentative D call TRBD2 (6 bases). Germline values: CDR1 SQVTM, CDR2 ANQGSEA. CDR3 size: 13 residues. Trimming pared 5 bases from V and 0 bases from J, leaving 11 bases between. DNA for the CDR3: TGCAGCGTTCGCGGCGGGGACTCCTACGAGCAGTACTTC. It specifies CSVRGGDSYEQYF.

The V call is TRBV28, the J call TRBJ2-7; no clear D gene. The CDR3 sequence is 12 residues long. Germline V CDR1 and CDR2: MDHEN, SYDVKM. V was clipped by 5 bases and J by 6 bases, with 11 bases between them. DNA for the CDR3: TGTGCCAGCAGTGCCGAAACGGCCGAGCAGTACTTC. Protein product: CASSAETAEQYF.

The rearrangement uses TRBV20-1 and TRBJ2-7, with 13 bases matching TRBD2. This CDR3 spans 14 amino acids. Unmatched junction bases numbered 2, after V lost 3 bases and J lost 3 bases. Germline V gene data show CDR1 as DFQATT and CDR2 as SNEGSKA (reference sequence). The CDR3 protein is CSASTSGRDYEQYF. For the CDR3, the DNA is TGCAGTGCTAGTACTAGCGGGAGGGACTACGAGCAGTACTTC.

This clonotype was seen more than once but under ten times. The genes are TRBV18 and TRBJ2-7; no reliable D call. The CDR3 totals 17 residues. Looked up from germline, CDR1 is KGHSH and CDR2 is LQKENI. Trimming removed 6 bases from V and 0 bases from J, with 21 bases in between. In DNA form, the CDR3 reads TGTGCCAGCTCCCAATATGCTTCGGGCGGTGTCTCCTACGAGCAGTACTTC. It encodes CASSQYASGGVSYEQYF.

The rearrangement uses TRBV11-2 and TRBJ2-5; TRBD2 matches at 12 bases. The CDR3 sequence is 18 residues long. Germline V lookup: CDR1 SGHAT, CDR2 FQNNGV. V shed 3 bases and J 0 bases; nucleotides not matched to a gene: 8. The CDR3 region has the DNA TGTGCCAGCAGCTTTAGAGGACTAGCGGGACGGTACCAAGAGACCCAGTACTTC. Amino acids: CASSFRGLAGRYQETQYF.

The genes are TRBV3-1 and TRBJ2-4; D is ambiguous. The CDR3 has 15 amino acids. Per germline, CDR1 LGHDT and CDR2 YNNKEL (reference sequence). V was clipped by 1 base and J by 8 bases, with 15 bases between them. The CDR3 nucleotides read TGTGCCAGCAGCCAAGGACACGGCACCGGCCACATTCAGTACTTC. Protein sequence: CASSQGHGTGHIQYF.

The V gene is TRBV7-2, the J gene TRBJ2-2; a possible D gene is TRBD2 (5 bases). CDR1 is SGHTA and CDR2 is FQGNSA in the germline V gene. The CDR3 covers 14 residues. Trimming took 7 bases from V and 2 from J, leaving 11 bases between them. The CDR3 nucleotides read TGTGCCAGCATTCAGGACTCTAACACCGGGGAGCTGTTTTTT. Translated, it gives CASIQDSNTGELFF.

V is TRBV19 and J is TRBJ2-1, with 8 bases lining up with TRBD1. With V trimmed by 6 bases and J by 2 bases, 6 bases remained unmatched. CDR1 is LNHDA, CDR2 SQIVND, per germline (reference sequence). The CDR3 sequence is 15 residues long. The CDR3 coding sequence is TGTGCCAGTAGGCTGACAGGGGTAACCTACAATGAGCAGTTCTTC. Its translation: CASRLTGVTYNEQFF.

This clonotype came up many times. The rearrangement links TRBV28 to TRBJ2-7, with D tentatively TRBD1 (6 bases). This CDR3 has 14 residues. V was cut by 9 bases and J by 2 bases, with 17 bases left in between. Per germline, CDR1 MDHEN and CDR2 SYDVKM. The CDR3 is CARSTWTATYEQYF. For the CDR3, the DNA is TGTGCCAGAAGTACGTGGACAGCCACCTACGAGCAGTACTTC.

The rearrangement joins TRBV4-3 to TRBJ2-1; D is ambiguous. Trimming took 0 bases from V and 5 from J, leaving 17 bases between them. Germline V gives CDR1 LGHNA, CDR2 YSLEER. The CDR3 loop spans 17 amino acids. The CDR3 DNA follows: TGCGCCAGCAGCCAAGAAGAGCGTGACCCGCGCCACAATGAGCAGTTCTTC. Its protein product is CASSQEERDPRHNEQFF.

This clonotype appeared a few times. The genes are TRBV6-2 or TRBV6-3 and TRBJ2-7; 11 bases are shared with TRBD2. From germline, CDR1 is MNHEY and CDR2 SVGEGT. This CDR3 is 17 amino acids long. Trimming at V came to 2 bases and at J to 5 bases, leaving 11 bases not matched to a gene. The CDR3 bases are TGTGCCAGCAGTTACGAGGTACTAGCGGGAGTAGCTGACGAGCAGTACTTC. This encodes CASSYEVLAGVADEQYF.

This clonotype was found a few times. The chain carries TRBV24-1 and TRBJ2-5; the D gene is possibly TRBD2 (6 bases). Trimming took 6 bases from V and 2 from J, leaving 12 bases between them. Germline CDR1 and CDR2: KGHDR and SFDVKD. CDR3 length: 14 amino acids. The CDR3: CATSMAGTQETQYF. The CDR3 nucleotides are TGTGCCACCAGTATGGCGGGGACTCAAGAGACCCAGTACTTC.

This clonotype was picked up a small number of times. This chain connects TRBV5-1 to TRBJ2-7, with TRBD1 as a possible D gene (6 bases). The ends were cut back, 0 bases at V and 9 bases at J, with 10 bases in the middle. The CDR3 runs 12 residues. Germline V gives CDR1 SGHRS, CDR2 YFSETQ. In DNA, the CDR3 is TGCGCCAGCAGCTTGGATTTAGGGGGGCAGTACTTC. Amino acids: CASSLDLGGQYF.

Ten or more counts support this clonotype. The chain joins TRBV11-3 to TRBJ2-7; 13 positions match TRBD2. The CDR3 is made up of 18 amino acids. V lost 1 base, J lost 0 bases, and 6 bases stayed unmatched. From germline, CDR1 is SGHNT and CDR2 YENEEA. CDR3: CASSLGLAGGQISYEQYF. CDR3 coding DNA: TGTGCCAGCAGCTTAGGACTAGCGGGAGGCCAAATCTCCTACGAGCAGTACTTC.

V is TRBV2 and J is TRBJ2-2; 8 bases agree with TRBD1. This CDR3 is built from 17 residues. CDR1 SNHLY and CDR2 FYNNEI come from the germline V gene. With 6 bases clipped from V and 4 bases from J, the junction kept 13 bases outside the gene matches. CDR3 bases: TGTGCCAGCAGCTGGGCCGGGACAGGAAGAATCACCGGGGAGCTGTTTTTT. Translated, it gives CASSWAGTGRITGELFF.